A selection of T cell receptor beta chains follows, all from one sample in a study of sequential checkpoint blockade in melanoma. The data were produced by immunoSEQ multiplex PCR, yet TCRdb's version contains in-frame clones alone and is incomplete. The data show over 8,500 clones, around 60% seen once. Sequenced material: CD8+ T cells sorted from blood (inferred from file names), taken from a patient given nivolumab and ipilimumab in sequence. The receptor source for this set is a human donor with melanoma. CDR3s include the opening cysteine and the closing phenylalanine or tryptophan. D genes are given only for firm matches. A clone size is listed for some rows: how often the clone was seen (once, few, many), or a class if it is expanded.

clone size	D gene	V gene	J gene	CDR3 protein	CDR3 DNA
-	TRBD2	TRBV19	TRBJ2-1	CASSSREGGPWEQFF	TGTGCCAGTAGTTCTAGGGAGGGAGGTCCTTGGGAGCAGTTCTTC
-	-	TRBV27	TRBJ1-1	CASFDRKEAFF	TGTGCCAGCTTTGACAGGAAGGAGGCTTTCTTT
-	-	TRBV6-6	TRBJ2-1	CASASYEQFF	TGTGCCAGCGCTAGTTATGAGCAGTTCTTC
-	TRBD2	TRBV7-9	TRBJ2-7	CASSPSGSYEQYF	TGTGCCAGCAGCCCTAGCGGGAGTTACGAGCAGTACTTC
few	TRBD1	TRBV19	TRBJ1-5	CASIQTGGGQPQHF	TGTGCCAGTATCCAGACAGGGGGCGGTCAGCCCCAGCATTTT
-	TRBD1	TRBV7-2	TRBJ2-7	CASSQDRGLGSYEQYF	TGTGCCAGCAGCCAGGACAGGGGCCTTGGTTCCTACGAGCAGTACTTC
-	-	TRBV5-4	TRBJ1-6	CASSLEPVSYNSPLHF	TGTGCCAGCAGCTTGGAACCGGTCTCCTATAATTCACCCCTCCACTTT
few	TRBD2	TRBV27	TRBJ2-1	CASTNLAGAYNEQFF	TGTGCCAGCACCAACCTAGCGGGGGCATACAATGAGCAGTTCTTC
-	-	TRBV27	TRBJ1-2	CASSLYRDHYGYTF	TGTGCCAGCAGTTTATACAGGGACCACTATGGCTACACCTTC
-	-	TRBV7-6	TRBJ1-5	CASSLEGVGQPQHF	TGTGCCAGCAGCTTAGAAGGGGTGGGGCAGCCCCAGCATTTT
-	-	TRBV5-4	TRBJ2-5	CASSFFQETQYF	TGTGCCAGCAGCTTCTTTCAAGAGACCCAGTACTTC
-	TRBD1	TRBV4-3	TRBJ2-7	CASSQPGTGVNEQYF	TGCGCCAGCAGCCAACCCGGGACAGGGGTCAACGAGCAGTACTTC
-	TRBD2	TRBV6-4	TRBJ2-1	CASSRGGDYNEQFF	TGTGCCAGCTCACGGGGGGGTGACTACAATGAGCAGTTCTTC
once	-	TRBV7-9	TRBJ2-1	CASSFLARGNEQFF	TGTGCCAGCAGCTTTCTTGCCAGGGGCAATGAGCAGTTCTTC
-	TRBD1	TRBV2	TRBJ1-4	CASSAGQGTNEKLFF	TGTGCCAGCAGTGCCGGACAGGGAACTAATGAAAAACTGTTTTTT
once	-	TRBV27	TRBJ2-5	CASSSQQETQYF	TGTGCCAGCAGTTCACAACAAGAGACCCAGTACTTC
few	TRBD1	TRBV15	TRBJ1-2	CATSRDQEQGEGYTF	TGTGCCACCAGCAGAGATCAGGAGCAGGGGGAAGGCTACACCTTC
-	TRBD1	TRBV28	TRBJ2-5	CASSHTGGGETQYF	TGTGCCAGCAGTCATACAGGGGGAGGAGAGACCCAGTACTTC
-	TRBD2	TRBV9	TRBJ2-3	CASSVAQRGGQVNTQYF	TGTGCCAGCAGCGTAGCTCAACGGGGGGGCCAAGTCAATACGCAGTATTTT
-	-	TRBV11-2	TRBJ2-7	CASSLVGQSYEQYF	TGTGCCAGCAGCTTAGTAGGACAGTCCTACGAGCAGTACTTC
-	TRBD1	TRBV14	TRBJ2-4	CASSQVKGQGAAKNIQYF	TGTGCCAGCAGCCAAGTTAAAGGACAGGGGGCCGCCAAAAACATTCAGTACTTC
-	TRBD2	TRBV4-2	TRBJ2-3	CASLPLAGVSDTQYF	TGTGCCAGCTTGCCACTAGCGGGAGTGTCAGATACGCAGTATTTT
few	TRBD2	TRBV4-3	TRBJ2-7	CASSQDLGLAGYEQYF	TGCGCCAGCAGCCAAGATCTCGGGCTAGCGGGCTACGAGCAGTACTTC
-	TRBD2	TRBV27	TRBJ2-1	CASSMTSGGAREQFF	TGTGCCAGCAGTATGACTAGCGGGGGGGCCCGCGAGCAGTTCTTC
few	-	TRBV7-9	TRBJ2-5	CASSLTLGQETQYF	TGTGCCAGCAGCTTAACTCTAGGCCAAGAGACCCAGTACTTC
few	-	TRBV7-9	TRBJ1-6	CASSGFMSGSYNSPLHF	TGTGCCAGCAGCGGATTTATGAGCGGGTCCTATAATTCACCCCTCCACTTT
-	TRBD1	TRBV5-6	TRBJ1-1	CASSSDRGPLNTEAFF	TGTGCCAGCAGCTCCGACAGGGGTCCCCTTAACACTGAAGCTTTCTTT
once	TRBD2	TRBV28	TRBJ2-2	CASSGTSGFTGELFF	TGTGCCAGCAGCGGGACTAGCGGGTTCACCGGGGAGCTGTTTTTT
-	-	TRBV11-1	TRBJ2-1	CASSLAFIGSSYNEQFF	TGTGCCAGCAGCTTAGCATTCATTGGGAGCTCCTACAATGAGCAGTTCTTC
few	TRBD2	TRBV5-5	TRBJ2-5	CASSQDLAGGLLEETQYF	TGCGCCAGCAGCCAAGATCTAGCGGGAGGGCTCTTAGAAGAGACCCAGTACTTC
-	-	TRBV6-1	TRBJ1-1	CASSEALDSFRVAFF	TGTGCCAGCAGTGAAGCGCTGGACTCATTCCGGGTAGCTTTCTTT
few	TRBD1	TRBV5-4	TRBJ1-2	CASSLGDRPYGYTF	TGTGCCAGCAGCTTGGGGGACAGACCCTATGGCTACACCTTC
-	-	TRBV4-1	TRBJ1-6	CASSQDQHRLNSPLHF	TGCGCCAGCAGCCAAGATCAACACAGGCTAAATTCACCCCTCCACTTT
once	TRBD2	TRBV7-6	TRBJ2-7	CASSLGPGLVIDEQYF	TGTGCCAGCAGCTTAGGGCCGGGACTAGTTATCGACGAGCAGTACTTC
-	-	TRBV5-6	TRBJ2-7	CASSPSPAEAFYEQYF	TGTGCCAGCAGCCCTAGTCCGGCGGAGGCCTTCTACGAGCAGTACTTC
-	-	TRBV6-5	TRBJ1-1	CASSYQAYTEAFF	TGTGCCAGCAGTTACCAGGCCTACACTGAAGCTTTCTTT
-	TRBD1	TRBV14	TRBJ1-6	CASSQDGQGAIGNSPLHF	TGTGCCAGCAGCCAAGACGGACAGGGGGCGATAGGGAATTCACCCCTCCACTTT
-	TRBD2	TRBV28	TRBJ2-5	CASSLWGASGETQYF	TGTGCCAGCAGTTTATGGGGGGCTAGCGGGGAAACCCAGTACTTC
few	TRBD2	TRBV6-4	TRBJ2-5	CASSDSTSGGAETQYF	TGTGCCAGCAGTGACTCGACTAGCGGGGGGGCAGAGACCCAGTACTTC
-	-	TRBV7-3	TRBJ2-7	CASSLKTGSAYEQYF	TGTGCCAGCAGCCTAAAGACAGGTTCGGCCTACGAGCAGTACTTC
-	-	TRBV14	TRBJ2-3	CASSPRVSLNTQYF	TGTGCCAGCAGCCCCAGGGTCTCATTAAATACGCAGTATTTT
-	-	TRBV2	TRBJ1-5	CASSANRDYNQPQHF	TGTGCCAGCAGTGCCAACCGGGACTACAATCAGCCCCAGCATTTT
-	TRBD2	TRBV4-3	TRBJ2-3	CASSQDNSGGPTPTDTQYF	TGCGCCAGCAGCCAAGATAATAGCGGGGGGCCGACCCCCACAGATACGCAGTATTTT
few	-	TRBV5-8	TRBJ2-1	CASSLDRASYNEQFF	TGTGCCAGCAGCTTGGACAGGGCCTCCTACAATGAGCAGTTCTTC
-	TRBD2	TRBV6-1	TRBJ2-1	CASSEAGGGGYNEQFF	TGTGCCAGCAGTGAAGCTGGCGGGGGGGGTTACAATGAGCAGTTCTTC
-	TRBD1	TRBV6-4	TRBJ2-2	CASSYSTGQLNTGELFF	TGTGCCAGCAGTTACTCGACGGGACAGCTCAACACCGGGGAGCTGTTTTTT
-	TRBD2	TRBV28	TRBJ2-1	CASSLLAGVYEQFF	TGTGCCAGCAGTCTACTAGCGGGAGTCTATGAGCAGTTCTTC
-	-	TRBV6-4	TRBJ2-1	CASSDGASSYNEQFF	TGTGCCAGCAGTGACGGGGCTAGCTCCTACAATGAGCAGTTCTTC
-	TRBD2	TRBV9	TRBJ2-1	CASSQKRSGGHNEQFF	TGTGCCAGCAGCCAAAAGAGGAGCGGGGGACACAATGAGCAGTTCTTC
-	-	TRBV9	TRBJ1-4	CASSQTGGTNEKLFF	TGTGCCAGCAGCCAGACGGGGGGGACTAATGAAAAACTGTTTTTT
-	-	TRBV28	TRBJ1-5	CASIGDLDSYQPQHF	TGTGCCAGCATTGGAGACTTGGACAGCTATCAGCCCCAGCATTTT
-	TRBD2	TRBV9	TRBJ2-5	CASSPGRGGAEETQYF	TGTGCCAGCAGCCCGGGGCGGGGGGGGGCAGAAGAGACCCAGTACTTC
-	-	TRBV7-9	TRBJ2-7	CASSSGLELVYEQYF	TGTGCCAGCAGCTCCGGACTGGAGCTAGTCTACGAGCAGTACTTC
-	-	TRBV7-8	TRBJ2-1	CASTPGSARYNEQFF	TGTGCCAGCACCCCGGGAAGCGCCCGATACAATGAGCAGTTCTTC
once	-	TRBV20-1	TRBJ1-1	CSASLNTEAFF	TGCAGTGCTAGCTTGAACACTGAAGCTTTCTTT
-	-	TRBV6-5	TRBJ2-7	CASSYSESGEQYF	TGTGCCAGCAGTTACTCAGAGTCGGGCGAGCAGTACTTC
-	-	TRBV15	TRBJ2-7	CATSRVVAADIVQYF	TGTGCCACCAGCAGAGTGGTAGCGGCAGATATTGTGCAGTACTTC
-	TRBD2	TRBV6-1	TRBJ2-1	CAGAITSGSVNEQFF	TGTGCCGGCGCAATTACTAGCGGGAGCGTCAATGAGCAGTTCTTC
-	-	TRBV9	TRBJ1-1	CASSALQGPVNTEAFF	TGTGCCAGCAGCGCCCTCCAGGGGCCTGTGAACACTGAAGCTTTCTTT